This T cell receptor (beta chain) was recorded in a study of Ad26.COV2.S vaccination and SARS-CoV-2 variants. On the study more broadly: Dosing was one shot or two shots 56 days apart.

Stated treatment: roughly 20 received Ad26.COV2.S at low or high dose, single or two shots; about five received placebo; per-sample allocation not given. The samples were gathered on day 63 after the first injection of vaccine or placebo. Repertoires were generated with immunoSEQ multiplex PCR, while TCRdb's copy carries only in-frame clones and drops some. The data hold about 350,000 clones, with 85% observed a single time. Germline lookup yields CDR1 SGHAT and CDR2 FQNNGV. CDR3 length: 17 residues. The V segment lost 4 bases and the J segment 4 bases; nucleotides outside the gene matches: 9. This chain uses TRBV11-2 with TRBJ2-1; 11 bases agree with TRBD2. The receptor comes from a person between 18 and 60 years old who received the Ad26.COV2.S COVID-19 vaccine or a placebo. Specimen: peripheral blood, collected in a trial of Ad26.COV2.S vaccine versus placebo. CDR3 DNA sequence: TGTGCCAGCAGCTGGCGGGCTTCTAGCGGGAGGTACAATGAGCAGTTCTTC. It yields the protein CASSWRASSGRYNEQFF. The full variable domain, in which reference TRBV11-2 and TRBJ2-1 provide the parts outside the CDR3, is EAGVAQSPRYKIIEKRQSVAFWCNPISGHATLYWYQQILGQGPKLLIQFQNNGVVDDSQLPKDRFSAERLKGVDSTLKIQPAKLEDSAVYLCASSWRASSGRYNEQFFGPGTRLTVL.